Included here is one TCR beta chain sequence, with context. The V gene end was trimmed by 6 bases and the J gene end by 0 bases; junction bases not matched to a gene: 14. Per germline, CDR1 MNHEY and CDR2 SMNVEV (reference sequence). The CDR3 totals 19 residues. Per the authors' pipeline: Amplifying reference gene primers gave estimates of nucleated cell counts. Here immunoSEQ multiplex PCR was the method, and the copy in TCRdb shows in-frame clones only, minus some. That table gives V, J and clone size, and the DNA gave D and trimming. The repertoire includes 170,000 or so clones, around nine tenths of them detected once, and 2.7% sits in the top ten. The source of the sample is a study of blood T cell repertoires in COVID-19. Study summary: Samples representing acute and convalescent COVID-19 were sourced from the United States, Italy and Spain. In each case, the material was cDNA or gDNA derived from T cells, B-cell-depleted T cells, or PBMCs.

The source of this sequence is a man aged 35-49 years with active or convalescent COVID-19. The chain links TRBV27 to TRBJ1-6, with 7 bases that match TRBD1. Specimen: peripheral blood. CDR3 in DNA: TGTGCCAGCAGGGGGACAGACCCGGTTTGGTCCTCCTATAATTCACCCCTCCACTTT. Translation gives CASRGTDPVWSSYNSPLHF.